This TCR beta chain was recorded in a study of cytomegalovirus exposure and HLA in healthy donors (dated 2017 in TCRdb). Regarding the complete study: A later analysis indicated that the roughly 130 validation repertoires were generated on the platform also employed for the approximately 700 repertoires of the first cohort. The aim of the study was to test whether cataloging public T cell receptors could identify signatures of past pathogen exposure. Along with the approximately 600-subject first cohort, a separate validation cohort of over 90 different subjects was used. High-throughput TCR immunosequencing, statistical association of individual TCRs with disease status, and machine learning were combined to predict cytomegalovirus infection status.

CDR1 SGHDT and CDR2 YYEEEE are derived from the germline V gene. Counted from cysteine to phenylalanine, this CDR3 has 15 amino acids. The DNA shown is the 45-base CDR3, in frame from base 1. V gives up 5 bases and J gives up 9 bases, and the segment between their germline ends measures 18 bases. The research as a whole found: A later analysis found that TCRs clustered in the first cohort also tended to co-occur in the 95 to 150 validation repertoires, with just under 95% of cluster scores above 0. In vitro tests confirmed that a few of the cytomegalovirus-associated TCR beta chains recognize cytomegalovirus antigens. In both the original and validation cohorts, the classifier was reported to diagnose cytomegalovirus status with high specificity and sensitivity. The authors suggested that the approach could potentially be extended to other disease states and immunological phenotypes. In the study, 164 TCR beta chains were listed as associated with cytomegalovirus. Across donors, most TCR sequences were observed very rarely, whereas some public TCRs were present in many individuals. All 120 or so repertoires were used to score co-occurrence in the validation cohort in a later analysis, because that analysis had no HLA typing for the cohort.

Library preparation used the immunoSEQ multiplex PCR assay. Per the source publication's procedure: A statistical classification framework was built for diagnosing cytomegalovirus status from the catalog of TCR beta chain sequences. TCRdb re-hosts the immuneACCESS table, in-frame sequences only. Its copies lack some clones; in the studies checked, an unresolved V gene accounts for under half of them, and the cause for the rest is not known. Clonal size and the V and J genes are those of that table, whereas D and trimming came from the DNA. The sample table lists fewer than 400,000 clones, over 75% of them with a count of one. The ten largest clones capture about 0.96% of the sample. This clone was detected only a few times. Its antigen remains undetermined. Nothing much larger sits one base from this clone, and base qualities are not available. Donors formed part of the validation cohort, which comprised 95 to 150 subjects and was distinct from the first cohort of under 850 subjects.

The sequence was collected from a man in his thirties or forties in good health and CMV-seronegative. Sequenced input: PBMCs. This chain joins TRBV5-6 to TRBJ1-6; the D gene is possibly TRBD1, with 5 bases matching. The nucleotide sequence is TGTGCCAGCAGTATTGAGTGGGGCGGTGGTTCACCCCTCCACTTT. Translated, this is CASSIEWGGGSPLHF.